The rows below give T cell receptor beta chains drawn from one sample of a study of control samples from healthy donors and cancer patients. TCRdb keeps only in-frame clones here, not all; method: immunoSEQ multiplex PCR. The table includes about 140,000 clones, over 85% detected once. The sample comprised blood. The receptors were gathered from a man aged 25-45 years in good health. The CDR3 runs from the conserved cysteine through the conserved F or W. The D gene is left open where the match is weak. Size is omitted from some rows. Given values are once, few, many or a class for expanded clones.

d_call	v_call	clone_size	j_call	cdr3_nt	cdr3_aa
.	TRBV5-6	.	TRBJ2-1	TGTGCCAGCAGCTTGGGGTTCAGGGGGGATAATGAGCAGTTCTTC	CASSLGFRGDNEQFF
.	TRBV27	.	TRBJ2-5	TGTGCCAGCAGTTGGACCGGCCAAGAGACCCAGTACTTC	CASSWTGQETQYF
.	TRBV7-2	once	TRBJ1-2	TGTGCCAGCAGCTTATTTCGGGATTCTGGCTACACCTTC	CASSLFRDSGYTF
.	TRBV4-3	few	TRBJ1-5	TGCGCCAGCAGCCAATGGTATAGCAATCAGCCCCAGCATTTT	CASSQWYSNQPQHF
.	TRBV21-1	.	TRBJ2-7	TGTGCCAGCAACGACTCCATACCGGGACTAGCGGGAGGGCCGGCTTACGAGCAGTACTTC	CASNDSIPGLAGGPAYEQYF
TRBD1	TRBV5-1	once	TRBJ1-1	TGCGCCAGCAGCTTCAAAACAGGGGAGACTGAAGCTTTCTTT	CASSFKTGETEAFF
.	TRBV3-1/TRBV3-2	.	TRBJ1-1	TGTGCCAGCAGATCCCGCGAGGCGAACACTGAAGCTTTCTTT	CASRSREANTEAFF
.	TRBV7-9	few	TRBJ1-1	TGTGCCAGCAGCTTAGAAGCGACGGCAGCTTTCTTT	CASSLEATAAFF
TRBD1	TRBV11-2	.	TRBJ1-1	TGTGCCAGCAACCAGGGGGCCGGGAACACTGAAGCTTTCTTT	CASNQGAGNTEAFF
TRBD1	TRBV15	.	TRBJ1-4	TGTGCCACCAGCAGAGAAGCCGGACAGGGCGTTGAAAAACTGTTTTTT	CATSREAGQGVEKLFF
.	TRBV21-1	.	TRBJ1-4	TGTGCCAGCAGCAAAGAGAGGGGAAATGAAAAACTGTTTTTT	CASSKERGNEKLFF
.	TRBV6-5	.	TRBJ1-1	TGTGCCAGCAGTTACTCCAGACAGGCAATGAACACTGAAGCTTTCTTT	CASSYSRQAMNTEAFF
TRBD2	TRBV5-6	.	TRBJ2-3	TGTGCCAGCAGCTTGGGGGGACTAGCGGGAGATACGCAGTATTTT	CASSLGGLAGDTQYF
.	TRBV5-6	.	TRBJ1-1	TGTGCCAGCAGCTTCGGCAGCGGACCTTACACTGAAGCTTTCTTT	CASSFGSGPYTEAFF
.	TRBV19	once	TRBJ2-2	TGTGCCAGTAGTATGACGACTTTTAGCAGACACACCGGGGAGCTGTTTTTT	CASSMTTFSRHTGELFF
.	TRBV20-1	.	TRBJ2-5	TGCAGTGCTAGTCCACCCGGCGGGATAGTGACCCAGTACTTC	CSASPPGGIVTQYF
TRBD2	TRBV27	.	TRBJ2-2	TGTGCCAGCAGTAAGACTAGCGGGGGCACCGGGGAGCTGTTTTTT	CASSKTSGGTGELFF
.	TRBV5-6	.	TRBJ1-6	TGTGCCAGCAGCTTCCCGGACAGCGGTTCACCCCTCCACTTT	CASSFPDSGSPLHF
.	TRBV16	.	TRBJ1-5	TGTGCCAGCAGCCCCACTCGCGGTAGCAATCAGCCCCAGCATTTT	CASSPTRGSNQPQHF
.	TRBV20-1	.	TRBJ1-1	TGCTCCCGAAAGGCGAACACTGAAGCTTTCTTT	CSRKANTEAFF
TRBD1	TRBV25-1	.	TRBJ2-5	TGTGCCAGCAGTGAATCAGGGGGAAACGGTGAGACCCAGTACTTC	CASSESGGNGETQYF
.	TRBV6-5	.	TRBJ1-2	TGTGCCAGCAGTTACTCGCGAGGTTCTAACTATGGCTACACCTTC	CASSYSRGSNYGYTF
.	TRBV28	.	TRBJ2-1	TGTGCCAGCACCCAAGGGGGGGAGGGTTACAATGAGCAGTTCTTC	CASTQGGEGYNEQFF
TRBD2	TRBV19	.	TRBJ2-1	TGTGCCAGTATCGCGGGAGGGCTTGGCAATGAGCAGTTCTTC	CASIAGGLGNEQFF
.	TRBV14	once	TRBJ2-5	TGTGCCAGCAGCCGCCAGCTCCAAGAGACCCAGTACTTC	CASSRQLQETQYF
.	TRBV7-8	.	TRBJ1-1	TGTGCCAGCAGCTTAGTAAAAAGGGAGCTAGCTTTCTTT	CASSLVKRELAFF
.	TRBV7-9	once	TRBJ1-2	TGTGCCAGCAGCTTAGAGGCAGGGCTTGGCTACACCTTC	CASSLEAGLGYTF
.	TRBV28	.	TRBJ1-5	TGTGCCAGCAGACGTCAGCCCCAGCATTTT	CASRRQPQHF
.	TRBV7-3	.	TRBJ2-3	TGTGCCAGCAGCTTACCGGGAGATACGCAGTATTTT	CASSLPGDTQYF
TRBD2	TRBV5-1	once	TRBJ2-1	TGCGCCAGCAGCTTGGCCGAACTAGCGGGAGCCAGTGAGCAGTTCTTC	CASSLAELAGASEQFF
TRBD2	TRBV28	.	TRBJ2-7	TGTGCCAGCACTATTAGCGGGAGTTCCTACGAGCAGTACTTC	CASTISGSSYEQYF
TRBD2	TRBV28	.	TRBJ2-7	TGTGCCAGCAGTTCACTACCCGGGACTAGTGACTACGAGCAGTACTTC	CASSSLPGTSDYEQYF
.	TRBV6-6	.	TRBJ1-2	TGTGCCAGCAGTTTAACGGGGACGGGCTATGGCTACACCTTC	CASSLTGTGYGYTF
.	TRBV2	.	TRBJ1-1	TGTGCCAGCACCTACAGACTGAACACTGAAGCTTTCTTT	CASTYRLNTEAFF
TRBD2	TRBV11-2	.	TRBJ2-7	TGTGCCAGCAGCTTTTTGAGCGGGAGGCCGAAAACTTACGAGCAGTACTTC	CASSFLSGRPKTYEQYF
TRBD2	TRBV2	.	TRBJ2-5	TGTGCCAGCAGCGGACTAGCGGGGTTCCAAGAGACCCAGTACTTC	CASSGLAGFQETQYF
.	TRBV5-1	.	TRBJ2-5	TGCGCCAGCAGCTTTAATCCAGGGCCAGAAGAGACCCAGTACTTC	CASSFNPGPEETQYF
.	TRBV28	.	TRBJ1-2	TGTGCCAGCAAATGGGGGTATGGCTACACCTTC	CASKWGYGYTF
.	TRBV2	.	TRBJ2-1	TGTGCCAGCTCGGCGGGCCCAACCTCCTACAATGAGCAGTTCTTC	CASSAGPTSYNEQFF
.	TRBV12-3/TRBV12-4	.	TRBJ2-7	TGTGCCAGCAGTTATCAAGGGTACGAGCAGTACTTC	CASSYQGYEQYF
TRBD1	TRBV27	.	TRBJ2-7	TGTGCCAGCGGCAGCCCGACAGGGCCCCCGGGGGAGCAGTACTTC	CASGSPTGPPGEQYF
.	TRBV5-6	.	TRBJ1-3	TGTGCCAGCAGCCAAACACTCAAGGGAAGTGGAAACACCATATATTTT	CASSQTLKGSGNTIYF
TRBD2	TRBV7-2	.	TRBJ2-7	TGTGCCAGCAGCTTAGATAGCGGGAGTTTCGACGAGCAGTACTTC	CASSLDSGSFDEQYF
TRBD1	TRBV19	.	TRBJ2-7	TGTGCCAGTAGTATGATGACAGGGGGCCGGGTGGAGCAGTACTTC	CASSMMTGGRVEQYF
TRBD2	TRBV11-3	once	TRBJ2-2	TGTGCCAGCAGTTCCCCGGGACTAGCGGGAAGGGCCGGGGAGCTGTTTTTT	CASSSPGLAGRAGELFF
TRBD1	TRBV15	.	TRBJ2-2	TGTGCCACCAGGGAACAGGGGACCGGGGAGCTGTTTTTT	CATREQGTGELFF
.	TRBV27	.	TRBJ2-1	TGTGCCAGCAGTTTATTAGTGGGAATAACCAACAATGAGCAGTTCTTC	CASSLLVGITNNEQFF
.	TRBV30	.	TRBJ2-7	TGTGCCTGGAGTTCCGGGACAAAGAGGTTGTGGGAGCAGTACTTC	CAWSSGTKRLWEQYF
.	TRBV5-4	.	TRBJ2-3	TGTGCCAGCAGCTTTTGGGGGGATACGCAGTATTTT	CASSFWGDTQYF
TRBD1	TRBV9	few	TRBJ2-5	TGTGCCAGCAGCGTAGGGGACAGGGACCAAGAGACCCAGTACTTC	CASSVGDRDQETQYF
.	TRBV28	.	TRBJ1-1	TGTGCCAGCATAGGGGTCGCTGGCACTGAAGCTTTCTTT	CASIGVAGTEAFF